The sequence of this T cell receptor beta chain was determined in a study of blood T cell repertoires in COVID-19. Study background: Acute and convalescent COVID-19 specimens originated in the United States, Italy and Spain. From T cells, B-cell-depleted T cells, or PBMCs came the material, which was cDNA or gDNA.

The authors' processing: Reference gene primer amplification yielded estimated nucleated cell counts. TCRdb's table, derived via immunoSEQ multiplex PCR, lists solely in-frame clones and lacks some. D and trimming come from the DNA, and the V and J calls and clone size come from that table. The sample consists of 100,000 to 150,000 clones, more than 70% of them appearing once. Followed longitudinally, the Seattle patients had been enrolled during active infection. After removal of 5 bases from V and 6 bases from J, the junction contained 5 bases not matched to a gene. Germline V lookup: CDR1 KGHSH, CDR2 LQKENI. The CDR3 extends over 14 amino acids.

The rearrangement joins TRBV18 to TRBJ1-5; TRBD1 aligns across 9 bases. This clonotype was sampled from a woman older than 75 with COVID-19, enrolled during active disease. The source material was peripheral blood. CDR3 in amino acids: CASSSRQGVQPQHF. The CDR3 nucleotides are TGTGCCAGCTCATCCCGACAGGGGGTTCAGCCCCAGCATTTT.